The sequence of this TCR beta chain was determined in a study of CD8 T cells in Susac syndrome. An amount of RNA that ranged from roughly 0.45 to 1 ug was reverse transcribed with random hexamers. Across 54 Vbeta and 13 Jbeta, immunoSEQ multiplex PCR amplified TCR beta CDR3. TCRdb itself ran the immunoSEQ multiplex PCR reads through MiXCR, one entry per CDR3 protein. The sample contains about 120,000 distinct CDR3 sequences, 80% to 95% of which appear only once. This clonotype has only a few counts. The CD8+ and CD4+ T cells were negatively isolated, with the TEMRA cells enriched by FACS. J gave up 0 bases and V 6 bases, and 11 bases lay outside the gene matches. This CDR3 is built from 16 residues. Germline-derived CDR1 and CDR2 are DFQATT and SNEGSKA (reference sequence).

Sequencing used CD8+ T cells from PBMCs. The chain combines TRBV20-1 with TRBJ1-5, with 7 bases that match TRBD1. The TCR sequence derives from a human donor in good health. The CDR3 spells CSAMGQFRDSNQPQHF. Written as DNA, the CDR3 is TGCAGTGCAATGGGACAGTTTCGAGATAGCAATCAGCCCCAGCATTTT.